Sequencing of this T cell receptor (beta chain) was carried out in a study of neoadjuvant nivolumab and ipilimumab in lung cancer. Losses at the gene ends were 2 bases for V and 5 bases for J; bases not matched to a gene: 6. Germline values: CDR1 SGHKS, CDR2 YYEKEE (reference sequence). The CDR3 runs to 14 residues. Assay used: immunoSEQ multiplex PCR; TCRdb lists only in-frame clones, some missing. The data contain 10,000 to 15,000 clones, about two thirds of them seen just once; the ten biggest clones take up almost 25%. The receptor was derived from an adult with non-small cell lung cancer. The chain has TRBV5-5 and TRBJ2-7, with TRBD1 matching 8 bases. The specimen comprised peripheral blood, sampled after neoadjuvant nivolumab, alone or with ipilimumab, at or shortly before surgery. CDR3 sequence reads: CASSLQGVMDEQYF. CDR3 nucleotides: TGTGCCAGCAGCTTACAGGGGGTTATGGACGAGCAGTACTTC.